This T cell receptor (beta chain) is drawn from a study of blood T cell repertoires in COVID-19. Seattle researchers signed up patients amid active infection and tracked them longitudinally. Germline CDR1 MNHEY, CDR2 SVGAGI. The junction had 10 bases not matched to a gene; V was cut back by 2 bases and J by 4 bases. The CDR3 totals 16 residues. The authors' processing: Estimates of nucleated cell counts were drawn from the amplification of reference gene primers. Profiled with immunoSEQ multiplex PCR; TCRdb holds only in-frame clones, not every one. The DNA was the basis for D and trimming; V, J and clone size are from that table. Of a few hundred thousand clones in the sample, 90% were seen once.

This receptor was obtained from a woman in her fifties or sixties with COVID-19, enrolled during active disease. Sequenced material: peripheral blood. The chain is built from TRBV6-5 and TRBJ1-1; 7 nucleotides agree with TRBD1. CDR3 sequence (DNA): TGTGCCAGCAGTTACCTTAGACAGGGTGGGGCCACTGAAGCTTTCTTT. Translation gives CASSYLRQGGATEAFF.